This T cell receptor (beta chain) was recovered during a study of blood T cell repertoires in COVID-19. For the study at large: There were acute and convalescent COVID-19 samples, and they came from the United States, Italy and Spain.

The CDR3 extends over 14 amino acids. Germline V gives CDR1 SGHTA, CDR2 FQGNSA. V was clipped by 5 bases and J by 4 bases, with 14 bases between them. Original data processing: Amplification of reference gene primers provided the estimated nucleated cell counts. The method was immunoSEQ multiplex PCR; TCRdb's version includes in-frame clones alone and lacks a portion of them. V and J calls and clone size follow that table, whereas D and trimming were derived from the DNA. The sample consists of roughly 170,000 clones, around four fifths of them appearing once. The source material was peripheral blood. The sequence was collected from a man aged 35 to 55 who had recovered from COVID-19. This chain joins TRBV7-2 and TRBJ1-2; D is perhaps TRBD1 (6 bases). CDR3 protein: CASSQRQGIYGYTF. The CDR3 DNA follows: TGTGCCAGCAGCCAAAGGCAGGGGATCTATGGCTACACCTTC.